A single sample gave rise to the 7 T cell receptor beta chains below, sequenced in a study of blood T cell repertoires in COVID-19. Only in-frame clones appear in the TCRdb table, and some are missing; sequencing was by immunoSEQ multiplex PCR. Of approximately 80,000 clones listed, about 80% are singletons. Sequenced: peripheral blood. These receptors all stem from a woman in her 70s with acute or convalescent COVID-19.

This rearrangement joins TRBV30 to TRBJ1-2; 8 bases align to TRBD1. Germline V CDR1 and CDR2: GTSNPN, SVGIG (reference sequence). This CDR3 contains 14 residues. With 3 bases clipped from V and 7 bases from J, the junction kept 10 bases outside the gene matches. CDR3 loop: CAWSLSTGAAGYTF. For the CDR3, the DNA is TGTGCCTGGAGCTTATCGACAGGGGCGGCTGGCTACACCTTC.

The chain combines TRBV12-3 or TRBV12-4 with TRBJ1-1; no clear D. The CDR3 totals 12 residues. Trimming stripped 5 bases from V and 7 bases from J, with 11 bases between. The CDR3 DNA reads as TGTGCCAGCAGTACGCTCGGTGATGAAGCTTTCTTT. Translated: CASSTLGDEAFF.

CDR3 in amino acids: CSVEGAGNGRFDNSPLHF. The CDR3 nucleotides read TGCAGCGTTGAAGGGGCAGGGAATGGACGATTTGATAATTCACCCCTCCACTTT. V usage is TRBV29-1 and J usage is TRBJ1-6, with D possibly being TRBD1 (5 bases). The CDR3 runs to 18 residues. Germline V gene sequence: CDR1 SQVTM, CDR2 ANQGSEA. The ends were cut back, 1 base at V and 5 bases at J, with 21 bases in the middle.

The V call is TRBV6-5, the J call TRBJ1-1, with 9 bases identical to TRBD1. Germline CDR1 reads MNHEY; CDR2 reads SVGAGI. V shed 2 bases, J shed 5 bases, and the junction held 3 bases outside the gene matches. The CDR3 spans 14 residues. In nucleotides, the CDR3 is TGTGCCAGCAGTTACGAGACAGGGGGGACTGAAGCTTTCTTT. Its protein product is CASSYETGGTEAFF.

The chain links TRBV11-2 to TRBJ1-6; 7 positions agree with TRBD1. CDR1 and CDR2 (germline): SGHAT, FQNNGV. The CDR3 loop spans 19 amino acids. The V gene end was trimmed by 1 base and the J gene end by 0 bases; junction bases not matched to a gene: 9. DNA for the CDR3: TGTGCCAGCAGCTTAGGAGGGACAGCCATGAGCTCCTATAATTCACCCCTCCACTTT. This codes for CASSLGGTAMSSYNSPLHF. Full variable domain (remainder filled in from reference TRBV11-2 and TRBJ1-6): EAGVAQSPRYKIIEKRQSVAFWCNPISGHATLYWYQQILGQGPKLLIQFQNNGVVDDSQLPKDRFSAERLKGVDSTLKIQPAKLEDSAVYLCASSLGGTAMSSYNSPLHFGNGTRLTVT.

The chain couples TRBV14 to TRBJ2-1; 9 bases are a match to TRBD2. Germline values: CDR1 SGHDN, CDR2 FVKESK. J was trimmed by 8 bases and V by 0 bases; bases with no gene match: 8. The CDR3 sequence is 16 residues long. This CDR3 is CASSQDLGLANDEQFF. CDR3 sequence (DNA): TGTGCCAGCAGCCAAGACTTAGGACTAGCGAACGATGAGCAGTTCTTC.

The chain is built from TRBV9 and TRBJ1-6; D is perhaps TRBD1 (5 bases). With 6 bases removed from V and 9 bases from J, the gap between germline ends came to 13 bases. This CDR3 is built from 13 residues. Germline CDR1 is SGDLS and CDR2 is YYNGEE. CDR3 nucleotides: TGTGCCAGCACCGGGGGTCCCGGTTCACCCCTCCACTTT. It codes for CASTGGPGSPLHF.